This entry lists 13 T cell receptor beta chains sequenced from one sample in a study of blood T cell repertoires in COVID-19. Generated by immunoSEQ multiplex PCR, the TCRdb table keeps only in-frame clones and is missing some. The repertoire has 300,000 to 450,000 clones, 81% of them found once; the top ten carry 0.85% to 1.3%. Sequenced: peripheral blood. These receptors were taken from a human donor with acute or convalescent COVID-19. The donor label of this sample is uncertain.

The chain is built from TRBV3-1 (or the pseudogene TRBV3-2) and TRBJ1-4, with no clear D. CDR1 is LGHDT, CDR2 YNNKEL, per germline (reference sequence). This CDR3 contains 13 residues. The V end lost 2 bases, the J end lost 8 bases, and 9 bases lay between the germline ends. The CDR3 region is CASSQQTREKLFF. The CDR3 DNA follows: TGTGCCAGCAGCCAACAAACCAGGGAAAAACTGTTTTTT.

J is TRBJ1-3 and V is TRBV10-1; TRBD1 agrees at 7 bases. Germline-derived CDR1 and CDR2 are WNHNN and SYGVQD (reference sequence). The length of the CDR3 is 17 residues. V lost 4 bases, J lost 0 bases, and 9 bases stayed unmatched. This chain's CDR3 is CASSGAGTVASGNTIYF. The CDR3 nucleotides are TGCGCCAGCAGTGGGGCCGGGACAGTTGCCTCTGGAAACACCATATATTTT.

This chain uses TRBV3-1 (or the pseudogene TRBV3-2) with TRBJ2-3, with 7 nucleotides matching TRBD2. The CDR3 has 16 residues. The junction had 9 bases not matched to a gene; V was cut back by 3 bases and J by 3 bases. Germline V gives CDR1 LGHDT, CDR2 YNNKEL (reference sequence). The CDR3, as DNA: TGTGCCAGCAGCCATAAGCGTCTAGCGGAGACAGATACGCAGTATTTT. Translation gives CASSHKRLAETDTQYF.

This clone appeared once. The CDR3 DNA reads TGTGCCAGCACCTCTGGGAATCCGGGGAGGAACACTGAAGCTTTCTTT. Its protein product is CASTSGNPGRNTEAFF. The rearrangement links TRBV5-4 to TRBJ1-1; D remains unclear. Deletions cut 6 bases from V and 1 base from J, with 19 bases between. The CDR3 runs to 16 residues. In germline, CDR1 is SGHNT, CDR2 YYREEE (reference sequence).

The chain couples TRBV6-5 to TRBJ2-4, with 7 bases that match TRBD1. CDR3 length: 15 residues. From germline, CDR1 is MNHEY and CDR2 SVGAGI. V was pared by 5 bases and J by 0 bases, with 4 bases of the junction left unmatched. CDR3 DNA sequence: TGTGCCAGCAGTACAGGGGACCCAGCCAAAAACATTCAGTACTTC. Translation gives CASSTGDPAKNIQYF.

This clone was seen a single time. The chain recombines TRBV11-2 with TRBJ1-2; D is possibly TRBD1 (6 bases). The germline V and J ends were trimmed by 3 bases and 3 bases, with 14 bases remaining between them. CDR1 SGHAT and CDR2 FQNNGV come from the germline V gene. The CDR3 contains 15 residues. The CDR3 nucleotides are TGTGCCAGCAGCTTGGGACATCCCACGGACTATGGCTACACCTTC. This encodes CASSLGHPTDYGYTF.

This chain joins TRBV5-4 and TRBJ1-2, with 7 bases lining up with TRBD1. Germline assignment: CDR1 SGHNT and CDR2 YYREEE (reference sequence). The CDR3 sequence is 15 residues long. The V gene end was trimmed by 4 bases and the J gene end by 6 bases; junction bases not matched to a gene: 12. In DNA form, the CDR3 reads TGTGCCAGCAGCCCCGAGTGGGCAGGGGGAGATGGCTACACCTTC. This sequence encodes CASSPEWAGGDGYTF.

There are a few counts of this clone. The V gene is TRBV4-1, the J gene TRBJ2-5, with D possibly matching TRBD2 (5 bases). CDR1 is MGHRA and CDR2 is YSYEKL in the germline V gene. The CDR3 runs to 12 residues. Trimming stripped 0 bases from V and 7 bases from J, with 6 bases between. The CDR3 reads CASSQEAGTQYF. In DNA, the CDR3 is TGCGCCAGCAGCCAAGAGGCGGGGACCCAGTACTTC.

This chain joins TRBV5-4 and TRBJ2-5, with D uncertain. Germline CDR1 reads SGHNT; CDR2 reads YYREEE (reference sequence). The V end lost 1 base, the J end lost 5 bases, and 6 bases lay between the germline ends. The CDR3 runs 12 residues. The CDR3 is CASSLSSETQYF. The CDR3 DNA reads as TGTGCCAGCAGCTTGTCGAGTGAGACCCAGTACTTC.

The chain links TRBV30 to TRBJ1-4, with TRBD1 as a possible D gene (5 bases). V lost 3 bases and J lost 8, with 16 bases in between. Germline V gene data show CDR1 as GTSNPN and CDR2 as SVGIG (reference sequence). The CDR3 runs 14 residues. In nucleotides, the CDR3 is TGTGCCTGGAGGCTGGCAGGGTCCAACGAAAAACTGTTTTTT. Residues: CAWRLAGSNEKLFF. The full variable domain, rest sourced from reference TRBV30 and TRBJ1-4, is SQTIHQWPATLVQPVGSPLSLECTVEGTSNPNLYWYRQAAGRGLQLLFYSVGIGQISSEVPQNLSASRPQDRQFILSSKKLLLSDSGFYLCAWRLAGSNEKLFFGSGTQLSVL.

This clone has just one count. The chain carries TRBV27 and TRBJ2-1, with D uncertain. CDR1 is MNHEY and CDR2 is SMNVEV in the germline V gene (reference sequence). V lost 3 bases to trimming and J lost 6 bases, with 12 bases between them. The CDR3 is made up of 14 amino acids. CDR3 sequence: CASSLRYYGNEQFF. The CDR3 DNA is TGTGCCAGCAGTTTGCGTTATTATGGCAATGAGCAGTTCTTC.

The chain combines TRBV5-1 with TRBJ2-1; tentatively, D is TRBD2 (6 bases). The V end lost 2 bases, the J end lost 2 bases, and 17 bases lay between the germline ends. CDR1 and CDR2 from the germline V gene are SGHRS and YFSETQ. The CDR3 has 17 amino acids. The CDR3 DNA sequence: TGCGCCAGCAGCTTTCGAGGGACTTCGGGAGCCTACAATGAGCAGTTCTTC. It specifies CASSFRGTSGAYNEQFF.

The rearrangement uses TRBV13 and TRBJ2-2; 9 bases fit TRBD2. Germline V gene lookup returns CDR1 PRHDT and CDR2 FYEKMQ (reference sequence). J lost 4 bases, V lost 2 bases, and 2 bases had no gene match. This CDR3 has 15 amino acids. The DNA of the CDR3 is TGTGCCAGCAGCTTATTAGCGGGGGCCACCGGGGAGCTGTTTTTT. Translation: CASSLLAGATGELFF.